What follows are 21 T cell receptor beta chains derived from one specimen sequenced in a study of CD8 T cells in Susac syndrome. Reverse transcription of about 0.45 to 1 ug RNA was carried out with random hexamers. Using its own MiXCR run on the immunoSEQ multiplex PCR reads, TCRdb lists one record per CDR3 protein. The sample has hundreds of thousands of distinct CDR3 sequences; approximately 85% are singletons. The sequenced sample consisted of CD8+ T cells from PBMCs. The receptors here all came from a human donor with multiple sclerosis.

This clonotype has just one count. The chain carries TRBV28 and TRBJ2-3, with 15 bases matching TRBD2. CDR1 and CDR2 from the germline V gene are MDHEN and SYDVKM. The J segment lost 3 bases and the V segment lost 6 bases, leaving 7 bases of the junction unmatched. This CDR3 has 17 amino acids. The CDR3 nucleotides are TGTGCCAGCAGCCTTGGACTAGCGGGAGGGTGGACAGATACGCAGTATTTT. It yields the protein CASSLGLAGGWTDTQYF.

V and J are TRBV5-4 and TRBJ2-5, with TRBD1 matching 7 bases. There are 14 residues in the CDR3. V lost 5 bases to trimming and J lost 2 bases; unmatched junction nucleotides: 6. Germline CDR1 reads SGHNT; CDR2 reads YYREEE (reference sequence). CDR3 nucleotides: TGTGCCAGCAGGGTCGACAGGGAACAAGAGACCCAGTACTTC. This translates into CASRVDREQETQYF.

The chain employs TRBV7-9 and TRBJ2-7; TRBD1 or TRBD2 may be the D gene (5 bases each). CDR3 length: 15 amino acids. Per the germline V gene, CDR1 is SEHNR and CDR2 is FQNEAQ (reference sequence). V lost 3 bases to trimming and J lost 6 bases, with 18 bases between them. DNA of the CDR3: TGTGCCAGCAGCTTCAATCAGGGAATAAGCGGCGAGCAGTACTTC. It codes for CASSFNQGISGEQYF.

V is TRBV7-8 and J is TRBJ1-5; D might be TRBD1 (5 bases). This CDR3 spans 15 amino acids. Trimming took 1 base from V and 2 from J, leaving 9 bases between them. CDR1 and CDR2 (germline): SGHVS, FQNEAQ. The DNA for the CDR3 is TGTGCCAGCAGCTTAGGTCTGGGGGGCAATCAGCCCCAGCATTTT. Amino acids: CASSLGLGGNQPQHF.

This clonotype was recorded a few times. This chain links TRBV4-3 with TRBJ2-7, with 12 bases that match TRBD2. After removal of 0 bases from V and 3 bases from J, the junction contained 9 bases not matched to a gene. CDR1 LGHNA and CDR2 YSLEER come from the germline V gene. The CDR3 consists of 18 residues. CDR3 sequence (DNA): TGCGCCAGCAGCCAAGATCACAGTAGACTAGCGGGAGTCTACGAGCAGTACTTC. Protein: CASSQDHSRLAGVYEQYF.

The V gene is TRBV14, the J gene TRBJ2-7, with no clear D. The CDR3 totals 13 residues. Germline lookup yields CDR1 SGHDN and CDR2 FVKESK. V lost 1 base, J lost 2 bases, and 6 bases lay in between. The CDR3, as DNA: TGTGCCAGCAGCCAAGTGAGTCCCTACGAGCAGTACTTC. Translated, it gives CASSQVSPYEQYF.

This clonotype has just one count. The CDR3 coding sequence is TGTGCCAGCAGCCTTCAGAGCGGTGACACTGAAGCTTTCTTT. It translates to CASSLQSGDTEAFF. The chain employs TRBV28 and TRBJ1-1; D is ambiguous. There are 14 residues in the CDR3. In germline, CDR1 is MDHEN, CDR2 SYDVKM. Trimming stripped 6 bases from V and 3 bases from J, with 14 bases between.

The chain is built from TRBV9 and TRBJ2-1; D is possibly TRBD1 (5 bases). The CDR3 runs 15 residues. Looked up from germline, CDR1 is SGDLS and CDR2 is YYNGEE. V lost 4 bases and J lost 7, with 18 bases in between. DNA for the CDR3: TGTGCCAGCAGCCCGAGTCCCAGGGTTAGTAATGAGCAGTTCTTC. It codes for CASSPSPRVSNEQFF.

This clonotype was detected only once. The J gene is TRBJ2-5, the V gene TRBV28; D is undetermined. V dropped 5 bases and J dropped 2 bases, with 21 bases sitting between them. This CDR3 has 17 residues. CDR1 and CDR2 (germline): MDHEN, SYDVKM. The CDR3 is CASSPPEGPFAQETQYF. In DNA form, the CDR3 reads TGTGCCAGCAGTCCACCCGAAGGCCCCTTTGCACAAGAGACCCAGTACTTC.

J is TRBJ1-1 and V is TRBV4-3; no definite D call. Germline values: CDR1 LGHNA, CDR2 YSLEER. V was shortened by 1 base and J by 3 bases, with 15 bases between the two germline ends. This CDR3 comprises 16 residues. The CDR3 nucleotides read TGCGCCAGCAGCCAAGGATGGGGTGGGGATGACACTGAAGCTTTCTTT. Amino acids: CASSQGWGGDDTEAFF.

The chain links TRBV4-2 to TRBJ2-5; D assignment may be TRBD1 or TRBD2 (5 bases each). The germline V gene has CDR1 LGHNA and CDR2 YNFKEQ. Trimming took off 4 bases at V and 4 bases at J, with 10 bases between the two ends. The length of the CDR3 is 13 residues. CDR3 region: CASSPRDLETQYF. CDR3 in DNA: TGTGCCAGCAGCCCGAGGGACCTAGAGACCCAGTACTTC.

This clonotype was picked up a small number of times. The J gene is TRBJ2-6, the V gene TRBV28; D is unresolved. CDR1 MDHEN and CDR2 SYDVKM come from the germline V gene. The length of the CDR3 is 16 residues. The ends were cut back, 3 bases at V and 0 bases at J, with 9 bases in the middle. The CDR3 sequence is CASSLTDLSGANVLTF. CDR3 coding DNA: TGTGCCAGCAGTTTGACTGACCTCTCTGGGGCCAACGTCCTGACTTTC.

The V call is TRBV29-1, the J call TRBJ2-1, with D uncertain. Trimming cost V 4 bases and J 2 bases, with 6 bases left between them. CDR1 and CDR2 from the germline V gene are SQVTM and ANQGSEA. The CDR3 sequence is 12 residues long. This CDR3 is CSVAVPYNEQFF. For the CDR3, the DNA is TGCAGCGTTGCCGTTCCCTACAATGAGCAGTTCTTC.

The chain carries TRBV23-1 and TRBJ2-7, with TRBD1 matching 9 bases. TRBV23-1 is an ORF; its function is uncertain. Germline trimming cut 6 bases from V and 7 bases from J; bases unmatched to any gene: 13. This CDR3 spans 15 amino acids. The CDR3 DNA reads as TGCGCCAGCAGCCGAACCGGGGACAGGGTGTGGGAGCAGTACTTC. Residues: CASSRTGDRVWEQYF.

This chain uses TRBV27 with TRBJ2-1; TRBD1 agrees at 8 bases. Trimming removed 3 bases from V and 8 bases from J; junction bases left unmatched: 3. The CDR3 runs 13 residues. Per germline, CDR1 MNHEY and CDR2 SMNVEV (reference sequence). In DNA form, the CDR3 reads TGTGCCAGCAGTTTCCAGGGGGCGTATGAGCAGTTCTTC. It is translated as CASSFQGAYEQFF.

This chain uses TRBV3-1 with TRBJ1-4; D is ambiguous. This CDR3 region has 14 residues. Per the germline V gene, CDR1 is LGHDT and CDR2 is YNNKEL (reference sequence). Trimming took 1 base from V and 5 from J, leaving 8 bases between them. The CDR3 reads CASSQVTGNEKLFF. For the CDR3, the DNA is TGTGCCAGCAGCCAAGTGACGGGCAATGAAAAACTGTTTTTT.

This chain links TRBV19 with TRBJ2-1, with D maybe TRBD1 (6 bases). CDR1 is LNHDA and CDR2 is SQIVND in the germline V gene (reference sequence). The ends were cut back, 4 bases at V and 3 bases at J, with 22 bases in the middle. The CDR3 is 18 residues long. This CDR3 reads CASSTPLPETGHYNEQFF. CDR3 coding DNA: TGTGCCAGTAGTACCCCCCTCCCGGAGACAGGCCACTACAATGAGCAGTTCTTC. The full variable domain, in which reference TRBV19 and TRBJ2-1 provide the parts outside the CDR3, is DGGITQSPKYLFRKEGQNVTLSCEQNLNHDAMYWYRQDPGQGLRLIYYSQIVNDFQKGDIAEGYSVSREKKESFPLTVTSAQKNPTAFYLCASSTPLPETGHYNEQFFGPGTRLTVL.

The V gene is TRBV7-8, the J gene TRBJ1-2; no clear D. The CDR3 is 13 amino acids. Between the trimmed V and J ends, which lost 2 bases and 3 bases, there was a span of 7 bases. CDR1 and CDR2 from the germline V gene are SGHVS and FQNEAQ. The CDR3 DNA reads TGTGCCAGCAGCTTAAGGGCTGACTATGGCTACACCTTC. Translating gives CASSLRADYGYTF.

The chain carries TRBV20-1 and TRBJ2-1; D might be TRBD2 (5 bases). The CDR3 is 15 amino acids. Trimming took 3 bases from V and 7 from J, leaving 19 bases between them. Germline V gives CDR1 DFQATT, CDR2 SNEGSKA (reference sequence). The CDR3 DNA follows: TGCAGTGCTAGTCCGAGGGAGTTCTTCGGAAATGAGCAGTTCTTC. It encodes CSASPREFFGNEQFF.

The chain uses TRBV6-1 and TRBJ2-3; 7 bases agree with TRBD2. The CDR3 sequence is 18 residues long. Trimming removed 2 bases from V and 2 bases from J; junction bases left unmatched: 13. Germline loops: CDR1 MNHNS, CDR2 SASEGT. In nucleotides, the CDR3 is TGTGCCAGCAGTGAATACCCACTGACTAGCCGAAACACAGATACGCAGTATTTT. Translated, it gives CASSEYPLTSRNTDTQYF.

The V gene is TRBV12-3 or TRBV12-4, the J gene TRBJ2-5; TRBD2 agrees at 10 bases. There are 17 residues in the CDR3. The junction had 13 bases not matched to a gene; V was cut back by 5 bases and J by 4 bases. In DNA form, the CDR3 reads TGTGCCAGCAGTCCACCGCGGGGAGCGGGAGGGGGAGAGACCCAGTACTTC. Residues: CASSPPRGAGGGETQYF.